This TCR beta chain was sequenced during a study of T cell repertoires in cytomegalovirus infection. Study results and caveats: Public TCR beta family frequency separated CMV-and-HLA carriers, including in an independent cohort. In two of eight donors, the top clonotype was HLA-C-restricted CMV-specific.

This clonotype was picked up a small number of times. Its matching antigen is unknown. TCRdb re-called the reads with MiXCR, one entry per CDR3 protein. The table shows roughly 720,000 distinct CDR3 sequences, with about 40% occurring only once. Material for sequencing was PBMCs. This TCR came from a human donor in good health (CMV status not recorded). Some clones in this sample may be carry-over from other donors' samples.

The CDR3 here is CSATPWEGGPYNQPQHF. In DNA, the CDR3 is TGCAGTGCTACTCCCTGGGAAGGGGGCCCCTACAATCAGCCCCAGCATTTT. This chain links TRBV20-1 with TRBJ1-5; TRBD1 matches 7 bases. CDR1 and CDR2 from the germline V gene are DFQATT and SNEGSKA (reference sequence). V was clipped by 4 bases and J by 3 bases; unmatched bases: 15. The CDR3 is 17 amino acids.